The 2 T cell receptor beta chains given below trace back to one sample, sequenced in a study of blood T cell repertoires in COVID-19. The protocol was immunoSEQ multiplex PCR, while the TCRdb copy is restricted to in-frame clones and leaves out a portion. The data contain a few hundred thousand clones, just under 90% of them seen just once; the ten biggest clones take up 6.2%. Material: peripheral blood. These receptors were obtained from a man in his fifties or sixties who had recovered from COVID-19.

The chain couples TRBV28 to TRBJ2-1; TRBD1 is a possible D gene (5 bases). This CDR3 comprises 15 residues. CDR1 MDHEN and CDR2 SYDVKM come from the germline V gene. The V end lost 5 bases, the J end lost 0 bases, and 11 bases lay between the germline ends. The DNA for the CDR3 is TGTGCCAGCAGTCAACAGGTCAGCTCCTACAATGAGCAGTTCTTC. Protein sequence: CASSQQVSSYNEQFF.

This rearrangement joins TRBV5-1 to TRBJ2-1; TRBD2 aligns across 12 bases. The CDR3 contains 18 residues. CDR1 and CDR2 from the germline V gene are SGHRS and YFSETQ. V lost 4 bases and J lost 0; bases outside the gene matches: 8. The DNA for the CDR3 is TGCGCCAGCAGCACCGGGACTAGCGGGTTGAGCTCCTACAATGAGCAGTTCTTC. Protein product: CASSTGTSGLSSYNEQFF.